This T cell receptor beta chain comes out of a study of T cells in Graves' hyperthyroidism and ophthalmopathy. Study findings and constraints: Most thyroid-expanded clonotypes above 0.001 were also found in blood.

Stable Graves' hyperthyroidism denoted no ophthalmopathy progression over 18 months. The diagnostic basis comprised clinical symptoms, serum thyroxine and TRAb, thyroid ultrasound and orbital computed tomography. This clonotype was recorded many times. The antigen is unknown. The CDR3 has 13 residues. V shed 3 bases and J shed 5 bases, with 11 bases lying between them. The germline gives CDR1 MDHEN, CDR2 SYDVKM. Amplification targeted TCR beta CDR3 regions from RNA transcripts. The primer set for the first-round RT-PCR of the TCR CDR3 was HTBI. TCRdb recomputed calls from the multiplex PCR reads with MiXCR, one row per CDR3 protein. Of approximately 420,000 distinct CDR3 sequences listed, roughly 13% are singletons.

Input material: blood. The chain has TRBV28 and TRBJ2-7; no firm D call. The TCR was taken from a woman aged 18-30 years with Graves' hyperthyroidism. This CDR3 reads CASSLVQSDEQYF. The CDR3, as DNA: TGTGCCAGCAGTTTGGTCCAAAGTGACGAGCAGTACTTC.